The next 17 T cell receptor beta chains were all read from a single sample in a study of blood T cell repertoires in COVID-19. Profiling relied on immunoSEQ multiplex PCR, and the TCRdb table lists in-frame clones only, not all of them. The sample has 30,000 to 45,000 clones, 80% to 90% seen once. Input material: peripheral blood. The receptors derive from a woman aged 70-85 years with active COVID-19.

This rearrangement joins TRBV5-1 to TRBJ2-7, with TRBD2 matching 16 bases. The CDR3 runs 17 residues. The J segment lost 5 bases and the V segment lost 0 bases, leaving 5 bases of the junction unmatched. Germline CDR1 is SGHRS and CDR2 is YFSETQ. The CDR3 DNA is TGCGCCAGCAGCTTGGGGCCGGGACTAGCGGGGGGGCACGAGCAGTACTTC. Its protein is CASSLGPGLAGGHEQYF. Full variable domain (rest looked up from reference TRBV5-1 and TRBJ2-7): KAGVTQTPRYLIKTRGQQVTLSCSPISGHRSVSWYQQTPGQGLQFLFEYFSETQRNKGNFPGRFSGRQFSNSRSEMNVSTLELGDSALYLCASSLGPGLAGGHEQYFGPGTRLTVT.

The V gene is TRBV7-6, the J gene TRBJ2-2; possible D gene TRBD2, 5 bases. This CDR3 is built from 15 residues. Trimming stripped 3 bases from V and 6 bases from J, with 14 bases between. Germline values: CDR1 SGHVS, CDR2 FNYEAQ. CDR3 protein: CASSFQRGLSGELFF. DNA of the CDR3: TGTGCCAGCAGCTTCCAACGGGGTCTGTCCGGGGAGCTGTTTTTT.

V is TRBV4-2 and J is TRBJ1-1; TRBD1 aligns across 8 bases. CDR1 and CDR2 (germline): LGHNA, YNFKEQ. After removal of 0 bases from V and 4 bases from J, the junction contained 10 bases not matched to a gene. The CDR3 runs to 17 residues. The CDR3 region has the DNA TGTGCCAGCAGCCAAGATAGTACCAGGGGGCAGGGCACTGAAGCTTTCTTT. Residues: CASSQDSTRGQGTEAFF.

This chain joins TRBV7-3 and TRBJ2-2; TRBD2 agrees at 13 bases. The CDR3 is 19 residues long. Trimming cost V 1 base and J 0 bases; bases outside gene matches: 5. CDR1 is SGHTA and CDR2 is FQGTGA in the germline V gene. The CDR3 DNA reads TGTGCCAGCAGCTTAAATGGACTAGCGGGGGTAACGAACACCGGGGAGCTGTTTTTT. This encodes CASSLNGLAGVTNTGELFF.

The V call is TRBV19, the J call TRBJ2-5; 14 bases line up with TRBD2. J lost 7 bases, V lost 5 bases, and 21 bases had no gene match. The germline CDR1 and CDR2 sequences are LNHDA and SQIVND (reference sequence). The CDR3 has 20 residues. In DNA, the CDR3 is TGTGCCAGTAGTGTTGGACTAGCGGGGGGCCGAGGGTTCGACACGGGGACCCAGTACTTC. Translation: CASSVGLAGGRGFDTGTQYF.

The chain combines TRBV4-3 with TRBJ2-2, with TRBD2 identical over 8 bases. The germline V gene has CDR1 LGHNA and CDR2 YSLEER. CDR3 size: 20 residues. V shed 0 bases and J 2 bases; nucleotides not matched to a gene: 14. CDR3 DNA: TGCGCCAGCAGCCAAGAACCCCCGTTGACGGGGGGGCCCAACACCGGGGAGCTGTTTTTT. Protein product: CASSQEPPLTGGPNTGELFF.

The chain has TRBV12-3 or TRBV12-4 and TRBJ1-2; a weak D match, TRBD1 (5 bases). The CDR3 runs 13 residues. V gave up 6 bases and J gave up 8 bases, with 16 bases separating them. The CDR3, as DNA: TGTGCCAGCAGATTACAGGTGCGGGGAGGCTACACCTTC. It encodes CASRLQVRGGYTF.

The chain uses TRBV7-9 and TRBJ1-2; D gene unclear. The CDR3 extends over 13 amino acids. V was pared by 3 bases and J by 6 bases, with 11 bases between. From germline, CDR1 is SEHNR and CDR2 FQNEAQ (reference sequence). This CDR3 is CASSFSENNGYTF. CDR3 sequence (DNA): TGTGCCAGCAGCTTTTCAGAAAACAATGGCTACACCTTC. Together with reference TRBV7-9 and TRBJ1-2, the CDR3 gives the full variable domain: DTGVSQNPRHKITKRGQNVTFRCDPISEHNRLYWYRQTLGQGPEFLTYFQNEAQLEKSRLLSDRFSAERPKGSFSTLEIQRTEQGDSAMYLCASSFSENNGYTFGSGTRLTVV.

V and J are TRBV4-1 and TRBJ2-7; TRBD1 agrees at 7 bases. The CDR3 runs 14 residues. V was pared by 4 bases and J by 0 bases, with 3 bases of the junction left unmatched. CDR1 MGHRA and CDR2 YSYEKL come from the germline V gene. CDR3 loop: CASSRPGGSYEQYF. The CDR3 DNA reads as TGCGCCAGCAGCCGCCCAGGGGGCTCCTACGAGCAGTACTTC.

The gene calls are TRBV7-3 and TRBJ2-2; no clear D. V was pared by 4 bases and J by 4 bases, with 10 bases between. Germline V gene sequence: CDR1 SGHTA, CDR2 FQGTGA. The CDR3 spans 14 residues. The CDR3 coding sequence is TGTGCCAGCAGCTCCAAACAGTTCACCGGGGAGCTGTTTTTT. It codes for CASSSKQFTGELFF.

The sample holds one count of this clone. V is TRBV6-1 and J is TRBJ2-2, with unresolved D. The V end lost 3 bases, the J end lost 3 bases, and 11 bases lay between the germline ends. CDR1 is MNHNS and CDR2 is SASEGT in the germline V gene. CDR3 size: 15 residues. The CDR3 bases are TGTGCCAGCAGTGACGACGACTTACACACCGGGGAGCTGTTTTTT. This translates into CASSDDDLHTGELFF.

The gene calls are TRBV5-1 and TRBJ1-1; the D gene is possibly TRBD1 (5 bases). CDR3 length: 12 amino acids. V was shortened by 0 bases and J by 7 bases, with 7 bases between the two germline ends. Germline V CDR1 and CDR2: SGHRS, YFSETQ. The CDR3 is CASSLERGEAFF. The DNA of the CDR3 is TGCGCCAGCAGCTTGGAAAGGGGTGAAGCTTTCTTT.

The chain is built from TRBV6-2 or TRBV6-3 and TRBJ2-2; TRBD1 is a possible D gene (6 bases). Germline V gene data show CDR1 as MNHEY and CDR2 as SVGEGT. The length of the CDR3 is 13 residues. The ends were cut back, 5 bases at V and 6 bases at J, with 10 bases in the middle. CDR3 loop: CASSLWGPGELFF. In nucleotides, the CDR3 is TGTGCCAGCAGTCTCTGGGGGCCCGGGGAGCTGTTTTTT.

This clone was seen a single time. This chain connects TRBV6-5 to TRBJ2-7, with a tentative D call TRBD1 (6 bases). Germline values: CDR1 MNHEY, CDR2 SVGAGI. CDR3 length: 11 residues. Trimming stripped 4 bases from V and 6 bases from J, with 7 bases between. CDR3: CASSSRGEQYF. Here the CDR3 DNA reads TGTGCCAGCAGTTCCAGGGGCGAGCAGTACTTC.

The V gene is TRBV2, the J gene TRBJ2-6; tentatively, D is TRBD1 (6 bases). The CDR3 covers 14 residues. V lost 6 bases and J lost 4, with 10 bases in between. Germline V gene sequence: CDR1 SNHLY, CDR2 FYNNEI. CDR3 sequence reads: CASRQGSGANVLTF. CDR3 coding DNA: TGTGCCAGCAGACAGGGATCCGGGGCCAACGTCCTGACTTTC.

The chain uses TRBV13 and TRBJ1-6; 7 positions agree with TRBD1. After removal of 5 bases from V and 10 bases from J, the junction contained 8 bases not matched to a gene. The CDR3 covers 14 residues. CDR1 PRHDT and CDR2 FYEKMQ come from the germline V gene (reference sequence). The CDR3 sequence is CASSPTGVESPLHF. The CDR3 coding sequence is TGTGCCAGCAGCCCAACAGGGGTTGAATCACCCCTCCACTTT.

V is TRBV19 and J is TRBJ1-6, with 7 bases that match TRBD1. V gave up 6 bases and J gave up 7 bases; unmatched junction bases: 6. CDR3 length equals 14 residues. Germline CDR1 LNHDA, CDR2 SQIVND (reference sequence). CDR3 coding DNA: TGTGCCAGTAGCCACCGGGACAGCAATTCACCCCTCCACTTT. Protein sequence: CASSHRDSNSPLHF.